The text below deals with one T cell receptor beta chain. The data are from a study of T cell changes during pregnancy in multiple sclerosis. Sequenced by immunoSEQ multiplex PCR; TCRdb stores in-frame clones only, minus some. Among about 24,000 clones listed, just over 85% were seen once. The TCR comes from a female donor in good health, enrolled as a control in a pregnancy study. Material: CD8+ T cells from peripheral blood mononuclear cells, obtained in the first trimester of pregnancy.

The CDR3 nucleotides are TGCGCCAGCAGCTTGTTGAGAGGGGGCCCGAAAGGTAGCATGAACACTGAAGCTTTCTTT. Protein: CASSLLRGGPKGSMNTEAFF. The rearrangement uses TRBV5-1 and TRBJ1-1; the match to TRBD1 covers 7 bases. The CDR3 contains 20 residues. CDR1 SGHRS and CDR2 YFSETQ come from the germline V gene. V shed 1 base and J 0 bases; nucleotides not matched to a gene: 18.